These T cell receptor beta chains were read from a single sample in a study of blood T cell repertoires in COVID-19. The protocol was immunoSEQ multiplex PCR, while the TCRdb copy is restricted to in-frame clones and leaves out a portion. The repertoire holds about 150,000 clones, with roughly nine tenths as singletons. Specimen: peripheral blood. Receptors originate from a woman in her thirties or forties with acute or convalescent COVID-19. The CDR3 runs from the conserved cysteine through the conserved F or W.

CASSPDTNSYEQYF TRBV5-1
CAISEGQHQETQYF TRBV10-3
CSATEGDIQYF TRBV29-1
CASSVAASGDYNEQFF TRBV9
CASSLGGSGNTIYF TRBV13
CATSAHPGSSIQETQYF TRBV24-1
CASSQGTENTEAFF TRBV3-1/TRBV3-2
CASSLEASWTGSNYGYTF TRBV5-1
CASSYSDGRGNEQFF TRBV6-5
CASRLRSGKQYF TRBV28
CASSSGSGAGEQYF TRBV27
CASSLGHRLSGNTIYF TRBV28
CASSESLAGVVGELFF TRBV2
CASSQVEQGAYEQYF TRBV4-1
CASSKGTGVYEQYF TRBV21-1
CASSLVGATWTSGLYQETQYF TRBV13
CASRVGQGLANEKLFF TRBV2
CASSQGPEQFF TRBV12-3/TRBV12-4
CASGLSSYEQYF TRBV10-1
CASSYLGTGGNEQFF TRBV6-5
CASSSAKGQGDEKLFF TRBV18
CASSSSEPSYGYTF TRBV5-1
CATSGAATNTGELFF TRBV15
CASSQEGALVYGYTF TRBV3-1/TRBV3-2
CASSGGLMYNEQFF TRBV9
CSGDSANTGELFF TRBV29-1
CATSRPGNYGYTF TRBV15
CASRVATGTEKLFF TRBV27
CASSQDSDYGYTF TRBV5-4
CASRESPRGPFGSLGGETQYF TRBV6-1
CASSPRTSGDYEQYF TRBV9
CASSWDRGPPYEQYF TRBV27
CASSPRASVSYEQYF TRBV18
CASSFPTGGLYNSPLHF TRBV7-9
CASGLKGHQIYGYTF TRBV19
CASSPLLVIEQFF TRBV5-1
CASSTDRDRLNEQFF TRBV19
CASSEQGMDQETQYF TRBV2
CAWSVTSTVGGYTF TRBV30
CARSLATGTGPSPLHF TRBV5-3
CASSPGTGASGELFF TRBV13
CASSPGTGGSTEAFF TRBV11-1
CASSYSIYRSTDTQYF TRBV6-2/TRBV6-3
CASSLEGVGYNSYEQYF TRBV5-1
CASSIRGVGTGFEKLFF TRBV19
CASSTSGLARNEQFF TRBV27
CATQGRNEWGSYEQYF TRBV28
CAWSGGNEQFF TRBV30
CATSRDRGAGSTGANVLTF TRBV15
CASSQDRSVQTREKLFF TRBV3-1/TRBV3-2
CASSLAVAPETQYF TRBV28
CASSREGQGPGELFF TRBV11-3
CASGLVPGGPYEQYF TRBV12-5
CASSFSEAGGYTF TRBV11-2
CASSPISGNYGYTF TRBV11-3
CASSPTGTGINYEQYF TRBV3-1/TRBV3-2
CASSWQTGLGEKLFF TRBV7-2
CASSLRTSGSADTQYF TRBV28